These 14 T cell receptor beta chains share one sample of origin, sequenced in a study of T cell responses to AZD1222 COVID-19 vaccine (TCRdb year 2021). The time point label on this specimen signifies: about 28 days (+/-7) after the second vaccine dose. The label giving this sample's treatment or condition can be read as: meningococcal conjugate vaccine given as trial control. Libraries were constructed by the immunoSEQ multiplex PCR assay. TCRdb retrieved this table from immuneACCESS and kept in-frame rearrangements only. Not all clones are present; in checked studies, unresolved V genes account for under half, and no reason is known for the remainder. The sample includes about 180,000 clones, with around 93% observed a single time. About 1% of the sample goes to the ten largest clones. The input for sequencing was peripheral blood, taken 28 days after the second dose of the MenACWY control vaccine. The receptors originated from an adult who received the MenACWY meningococcal vaccine as a control.

The chain has TRBV19 and TRBJ1-4, with D possibly being TRBD1 (5 bases). Looked up from germline, CDR1 is LNHDA and CDR2 is SQIVND (reference sequence). CDR3 size: 17 residues. Trimming shortened V by 1 base and J by 0 bases, and 12 bases separated the two germline ends. The CDR3 DNA is TGTGCCAGTAGTATAGCTTGGGGCGTTGCAACTAATGAAAAACTGTTTTTT. It is translated as CASSIAWGVATNEKLFF.

The chain uses TRBV7-8 and TRBJ1-1; D gene uncertain. The V end was cut by 5 bases, the J end by 0 bases, with 16 bases between. Germline CDR1 reads SGHVS; CDR2 reads FQNEAQ. This CDR3 is 16 amino acids long. CDR3 region: CASSPRRGPMNTEAFF. DNA of the CDR3: TGTGCCAGCAGCCCACGCCGCGGGCCTATGAACACTGAAGCTTTCTTT.

This chain links TRBV12-3 or TRBV12-4 with TRBJ2-7; a weak D match, TRBD1 (5 bases). V was clipped by 6 bases and J by 1 base, with 10 bases between them. The CDR3 sequence is 13 residues long. In DNA, the CDR3 is TGTGCCAGCAGGGCCGACAGTTCCTACGAGCAGTACTTC. As protein: CASRADSSYEQYF.

This clone was counted a single time. This rearrangement joins TRBV15 to TRBJ1-4; D remains unclear. CDR1 is LNHNV and CDR2 is YYDKDF in the germline V gene (reference sequence). The ends were cut back, 0 bases at V and 4 bases at J, with 9 bases in the middle. This CDR3 is built from 15 residues. The CDR3 region has the DNA TGTGCCACCAGCAGAGATTCGGGGTATAATGAAAAACTGTTTTTT. This sequence encodes CATSRDSGYNEKLFF.

Only one count was recorded for this clone. The V and J genes are TRBV6-4 and TRBJ1-2, with 7 nucleotides matching TRBD1. V lost 4 bases, J lost 2 bases, and 4 bases stayed unmatched. This CDR3 contains 14 residues. Looked up from germline, CDR1 is MRHNA and CDR2 is SNTAGT. Here the CDR3 DNA reads TGTGCCAGCAGTGCCGCACAGGGGAACTATGGCTACACCTTC. It specifies CASSAAQGNYGYTF.

V usage is TRBV12-5 and J usage is TRBJ2-1; 9 bases match TRBD1. Germline values: CDR1 LGHNT, CDR2 FRNRAP. CDR3 size: 19 residues. Germline trimming cut 0 bases from V and 8 bases from J; bases unmatched to any gene: 17. The CDR3 region has the DNA TGTGCTAGTGGTTTGGTACATCGTGTGGGACAGGGAAATGCGGATGAGCAGTTCTTC. This codes for CASGLVHRVGQGNADEQFF.

In this sample, this clone turned up a few times. The rearrangement joins TRBV28 to TRBJ2-7; no reliable D call. The CDR3 runs to 13 residues. Germline CDR1 and CDR2: MDHEN and SYDVKM. The germline V and J ends were trimmed by 4 bases and 4 bases, with 11 bases remaining between them. The CDR3 loop is CASSSLGRYEQYF. The CDR3 DNA is TGTGCCAGCAGTTCCCTCGGGCGTTACGAGCAGTACTTC.

A single count supports this clone. The rearrangement uses TRBV19 and TRBJ1-3; D is undetermined. The CDR3 has 16 residues. V lost 5 bases, J lost 0 bases, and 14 bases lay in between. Germline V gives CDR1 LNHDA, CDR2 SQIVND (reference sequence). The CDR3 sequence is CASSPRKGSSGNTIYF. CDR3 DNA: TGTGCCAGTAGTCCCCGGAAGGGAAGCTCTGGAAACACCATATATTTT.

This clone was observed once. The V and J genes are TRBV5-6 and TRBJ1-1, with D maybe TRBD1 (5 bases). The CDR3 loop spans 13 amino acids. Trimming cost V 4 bases and J 4 bases, with 11 bases left between them. Germline loops: CDR1 SGHDT, CDR2 YYEEEE. CDR3: CASSLSRGTEAFF. The DNA of the CDR3 is TGTGCCAGCAGCCTGTCGAGGGGCACTGAAGCTTTCTTT.

The chain recombines TRBV18 with TRBJ1-3; TRBD1 might be the D (5 bases). The CDR3 covers 16 residues. Trimming removed 3 bases from V and 0 bases from J, with 12 bases in between. The V gene's germline CDR1 is KGHSH and CDR2 LQKENI. For the CDR3, the DNA is TGTGCCAGCTCACCTTCTGGGACTTACTCTGGAAACACCATATATTTT. This gives the protein CASSPSGTYSGNTIYF.

The chain combines TRBV6-5 with TRBJ1-1, with 9 bases fitting TRBD1. After removal of 8 bases from V and 8 bases from J, the junction contained 12 bases not matched to a gene. The CDR3 covers 14 residues. The germline CDR1 and CDR2 sequences are MNHEY and SVGAGI. CDR3 bases: TGTGCCAGCGGCCGGGACAGGGAGGTGGAGGAAGCTTTCTTT. Its translation: CASGRDREVEEAFF.

The DNA for the CDR3 is TGTGCCAGCAGCTATAGACAGGGTCGATCGAGTGAGCAGTACTTC. It specifies CASSYRQGRSSEQYF. This sequence joins TRBV5-6 and TRBJ2-7, with TRBD1 matching 7 bases. The germline V gene encodes CDR1 SGHDT and CDR2 YYEEEE. The CDR3 loop spans 15 amino acids. With 3 bases clipped from V and 7 bases from J, the junction kept 13 bases outside the gene matches.

This clone is a singleton in its sample. This rearrangement joins TRBV11-3 to TRBJ2-2, with no clear D. Looked up from germline, CDR1 is SGHNT and CDR2 is YENEEA. The CDR3 is 16 residues long. Trimming took 1 base from V and 1 from J, leaving 10 bases between them. Written as DNA, the CDR3 is TGTGCCAGCAGCTTAGGGGCCCCAGGGAACACCGGGGAGCTGTTTTTT. As protein: CASSLGAPGNTGELFF.

This chain uses TRBV9 with TRBJ1-4, with D possibly being TRBD1 (5 bases). CDR1 and CDR2 from the germline V gene are SGDLS and YYNGEE. The CDR3 is 14 amino acids. V was pared by 5 bases and J by 4 bases, with 12 bases between. The chain's CDR3 is CASSSGTINEKLFF. The DNA of the CDR3 is TGTGCCAGCAGTTCCGGGACGATTAATGAAAAACTGTTTTTT. Full variable domain (missing parts from reference TRBV9 and TRBJ1-4): DSGVTQTPKHLITATGQRVTLRCSPRSGDLSVYWYQQSLDQGLQFLIQYYNGEERAKGNILERFSAQQFPDLHSELNLSSLELGDSALYFCASSSGTINEKLFFGSGTQLSVL.